Given below is one TCR beta chain in context. The antigen is undetermined. PCR employed 60 Vbeta and 13 Jbeta primers. TCRdb's copy holds only in-frame clones and misses some; the assay was immunoSEQ multiplex PCR. The sample lists fewer than 200,000 clones, 70% to 80% occurring once. The source of the sample is a study of cytomegalovirus exposure and HLA in healthy donors. Findings and limits, study-wide: It has been reported that TCR beta sequences accurately predicted the HLA-A and HLA-B alleles of most subjects.

This CDR3 comprises 15 residues. Germline V CDR1 and CDR2: SGHRS, YFSETQ. V lost 4 bases, J lost 1 base, and 6 bases stayed unmatched. The rearrangement links TRBV5-1 to TRBJ1-1; TRBD1 matches 8 bases. The sample was PBMCs. The sequence was collected from a female donor in good health and CMV-seronegative. The CDR3 loop reads CASSPSGTGNTEAFF. The DNA of the CDR3 is TGCGCCAGCAGCCCGTCCGGGACAGGGAACACTGAAGCTTTCTTT.